The next 10 T cell receptor beta chains were all read from a single sample in a study of cytotoxic CD8 clonotypes in ibrutinib-treated CLL. Profiled with immunoSEQ multiplex PCR; TCRdb holds only in-frame clones, not every one. The table shows fewer than 45,000 clones, with roughly two thirds occurring only once. This specimen was PBMCs, taken at disease progression, from a patient treated with ibrutinib. These receptors originate from a human donor with chronic lymphocytic leukemia.

The sample holds a few counts of this clone. This chain joins TRBV12-5 and TRBJ1-5; 8 nucleotides match TRBD1. Germline CDR1 reads LGHNT; CDR2 reads FRNRAP. Trimming took 1 base from V and 4 from J; bases not matched to a gene: 3. The CDR3 length is 15 residues. The chain's CDR3 is CASGLDRGSNQPQHF. CDR3 nucleotides: TGTGCTAGTGGTTTGGACAGGGGGTCTAATCAGCCCCAGCATTTT.

This chain's CDR3 is CASSQDRGGAFTTDTQYF. DNA of the CDR3: TGTGCCAGCAGCCAAGATCGTGGTGGGGCTTTTACGACAGATACGCAGTATTTT. The gene calls are TRBV4-2 and TRBJ2-3, with a weak D call TRBD1 (5 bases). Germline V gene sequence: CDR1 LGHNA, CDR2 YNFKEQ. The CDR3 contains 18 residues. V lost 0 bases and J lost 3, with 19 bases in between.

This chain joins TRBV28 and TRBJ2-3; the D call may be TRBD1 or TRBD2 (5 bases each). Germline V CDR1 and CDR2: MDHEN, SYDVKM. The CDR3 runs 15 residues. Trimming cost V 3 bases and J 5 bases, with 15 bases left between them. The CDR3 is CASSFYGAVGDTQYF. The CDR3 nucleotides read TGTGCCAGCAGTTTCTACGGGGCAGTTGGAGATACGCAGTATTTT.

The V and J genes are TRBV19 and TRBJ2-1; D possibly corresponds to TRBD2 (5 bases). The germline V and J ends were trimmed by 3 bases and 2 bases, with 11 bases remaining between them. The CDR3 contains 15 residues. CDR1 LNHDA and CDR2 SQIVND come from the germline V gene (reference sequence). The CDR3 region is CASSITSVTYNEQFF. In DNA form, the CDR3 reads TGTGCCAGTAGTATTACTAGTGTAACCTACAATGAGCAGTTCTTC.

The rearrangement links TRBV7-7 to TRBJ2-5, with 9 nucleotides matching TRBD1. The ends lost 5 bases at V and 4 bases at J; junction bases unmatched: 8. This CDR3 comprises 15 residues. Per germline, CDR1 SSHAT and CDR2 FNYEAQ (reference sequence). In DNA form, the CDR3 reads TGTGCCAGCAGCAAAGGGACAGGGCGTCGAGAGACCCAGTACTTC. This gives the protein CASSKGTGRRETQYF.

The V call is TRBV6-5, the J call TRBJ1-2; D gene ambiguous. V was pared by 3 bases and J by 7 bases, with 3 bases between. Germline CDR1 is MNHEY and CDR2 is SVGAGI. The CDR3 extends over 10 amino acids. The CDR3 loop reads CASSYVGYTF. DNA for the CDR3: TGTGCCAGCAGTTATGTTGGCTACACCTTC.

The table lists this clone with a count of one. The V call is TRBV2, the J call TRBJ2-7; D is tentatively TRBD1 or TRBD2 (5 bases each). This CDR3 has 15 residues. CDR1 SNHLY and CDR2 FYNNEI come from the germline V gene. Between the trimmed V and J ends, which lost 3 bases and 3 bases, there was a span of 15 bases. CDR3 residues: CASSDRAGSRYEQYF. The CDR3 nucleotides are TGTGCCAGCAGTGATAGGGCAGGGAGCCGCTACGAGCAGTACTTC.

This chain connects TRBV5-4 to TRBJ1-1, with 9 nucleotides matching TRBD1. This CDR3 has 12 residues. The germline gives CDR1 SGHNT, CDR2 YYREEE (reference sequence). V shed 2 bases, J shed 10 bases, and the junction held 3 bases outside the gene matches. CDR3 DNA: TGTGCCAGCAGCTTTCCGGGACAGGGAGCTTTCTTT. Its protein is CASSFPGQGAFF.

This chain uses TRBV2 with TRBJ2-2, with TRBD1 matching over 10 bases. The CDR3 runs to 15 residues. Trimming removed 5 bases from V and 4 bases from J; junction bases left unmatched: 4. From germline, CDR1 is SNHLY and CDR2 FYNNEI. CDR3 sequence reads: CASSSWTGGTGELFF. The CDR3 nucleotides read TGTGCCAGCAGTTCCTGGACAGGGGGCACCGGGGAGCTGTTTTTT.

The chain has TRBV6-1 and TRBJ2-7, with D possibly being TRBD2 (6 bases). Between the trimmed V and J ends, which lost 4 bases and 3 bases, there was a span of 25 bases. The CDR3 contains 18 residues. Germline CDR1 is MNHNS and CDR2 is SASEGT. This chain's CDR3 is CASSAGTVRKGSLYEQYF. As DNA, the CDR3 is TGTGCCAGCAGTGCAGGGACTGTAAGAAAAGGGTCCCTCTACGAGCAGTACTTC.